What follows are 20 T cell receptor beta chains derived from one specimen sequenced in a study of graft-versus-host responses after intestinal transplantation. Clones were sequenced by immunoSEQ multiplex PCR, and TCRdb holds only the in-frame ones, with some missing. The top ten clones hold approximately 0.17% of a sample with some 130,000 clones, about 92% of them seen once. No antigen is known for these receptors. Source: unstimulated CD4+ T cells sorted from spleen or lymph node cells, taken before intestinal transplant. The source of these receptors is a human donor who received an intestinal transplant.

The chain uses TRBV14 and TRBJ1-1; the D gene is possibly TRBD1 (5 bases). Germline assignment: CDR1 SGHDN and CDR2 FVKESK. This CDR3 is 12 amino acids long. The ends were cut back, 4 bases at V and 10 bases at J, with 13 bases in the middle. CDR3 region: CASSPHLGAAFF. Written as DNA, the CDR3 is TGTGCCAGCAGCCCCCATTTAGGGGCAGCTTTCTTT. The complete variable domain, with remaining parts taken from reference TRBV14 and TRBJ1-1, reads EAGVTQFPSHSVIEKGQTVTLRCDPISGHDNLYWYRRVMGKEIKFLLHFVKESKQDESGMPNNRFLAERTGGTYSTLKVQPAELEDSGVYFCASSPHLGAAFFGQGTRLTVV.

This chain joins TRBV10-3 and TRBJ1-2; TRBD1 aligns across 12 bases. This CDR3 is built from 14 residues. The V gene end was trimmed by 10 bases and the J gene end by 8 bases; junction bases not matched to a gene: 11. CDR1 and CDR2 from the germline V gene are ENHRY and SYGVKD. This CDR3 is CANHPGQGAEGYTF. The CDR3 nucleotides are TGTGCCAACCACCCGGGACAGGGGGCTGAGGGCTACACCTTC.

The chain couples TRBV7-6 to TRBJ2-3, with D unresolved. Germline V CDR1 and CDR2: SGHVS, FNYEAQ. The CDR3 length is 14 residues. V gave up 4 bases and J gave up 0 bases, with 8 bases separating them. The CDR3 protein is CASSSMDSTDTQYF. The CDR3 nucleotides are TGTGCCAGCAGCTCAATGGACAGCACAGATACGCAGTATTTT.

This clone was seen a single time. The chain carries TRBV6-5 and TRBJ1-1, with D possibly being TRBD1 (5 bases). The CDR3 has 13 residues. Germline V gene sequence: CDR1 MNHEY, CDR2 SVGAGI. Trimming took 6 bases from V and 4 from J, leaving 12 bases between them. The CDR3 DNA reads as TGTGCCAGCAGCAGAGGGGTAATCACTGAAGCTTTCTTT. It yields the protein CASSRGVITEAFF.

V and J are TRBV11-2 and TRBJ2-5, with TRBD2 matching over 7 bases. Unmatched junction bases numbered 1, after V lost 2 bases and J lost 1 base. Germline loops: CDR1 SGHAT, CDR2 FQNNGV. CDR3 size: 14 residues. CDR3 DNA sequence: TGTGCCAGCAGCTTAAAGCGGGGCCAAGAGACCCAGTACTTC. Translated: CASSLKRGQETQYF.

The chain couples TRBV6-1 to TRBJ1-1, with a tentative D call TRBD1 (5 bases). There are 13 residues in the CDR3. The V end was cut by 0 bases, the J end by 10 bases, with 12 bases between. Germline CDR1 reads MNHNS; CDR2 reads SASEGT. This CDR3 reads CASSEAAGTLAFF. The CDR3 nucleotides read TGTGCCAGCAGTGAAGCGGCCGGGACCTTAGCTTTCTTT.

The rearrangement links TRBV18 to TRBJ1-1; D is undetermined. CDR1 KGHSH and CDR2 LQKENI come from the germline V gene. The CDR3 is 16 amino acids. V was trimmed by 3 bases and J by 0 bases, leaving 14 bases between them. The CDR3 spells CASSPSTSPMNTEAFF. The CDR3 DNA sequence: TGTGCCAGCTCACCCTCAACTAGCCCCATGAACACTGAAGCTTTCTTT.

The chain combines TRBV2 with TRBJ2-5, with 7 bases lining up with TRBD1. Germline V gene lookup returns CDR1 SNHLY and CDR2 FYNNEI. J lost 3 bases, V lost 5 bases, and 3 bases had no gene match. The CDR3 runs to 13 residues. The CDR3 is CASSRGQKETQYF. In nucleotides, the CDR3 is TGTGCCAGCAGTCGGGGACAGAAAGAGACCCAGTACTTC.

This chain joins TRBV6-5 and TRBJ1-2; 8 nucleotides match TRBD1. This CDR3 contains 14 residues. The V gene end was trimmed by 7 bases and the J gene end by 4 bases; junction bases not matched to a gene: 8. Germline CDR1 and CDR2: MNHEY and SVGAGI. CDR3 nucleotides: TGTGCCAGCACAGGGGGCGCGGCGGGCTATGGCTACACCTTC. It encodes CASTGGAAGYGYTF.

This chain's CDR3 is CASSSGLAGAGELFF. The CDR3 nucleotides are TGCGCCAGCAGCTCCGGACTAGCGGGGGCCGGGGAGCTGTTTTTT. The rearrangement joins TRBV5-1 to TRBJ2-2; 13 bases fit TRBD2. CDR1 is SGHRS and CDR2 is YFSETQ in the germline V gene. The CDR3 runs to 15 residues. J was trimmed by 6 bases and V by 3 bases; bases with no gene match: 2. Full variable domain (outside the CDR3, taken from reference TRBV5-1 and TRBJ2-2): KAGVTQTPRYLIKTRGQQVTLSCSPISGHRSVSWYQQTPGQGLQFLFEYFSETQRNKGNFPGRFSGRQFSNSRSEMNVSTLELGDSALYLCASSSGLAGAGELFFGEGSRLTVL.

The chain is built from TRBV11-3 and TRBJ2-5; the D call may be TRBD1 or TRBD2 (5 bases each). The CDR3 length is 13 residues. Trimming cost V 5 bases and J 5 bases, with 12 bases left between them. From germline, CDR1 is SGHNT and CDR2 YENEEA. DNA for the CDR3: TGTGCCAGCAGCCCCGGGACCCTTGAGACCCAGTACTTC. Translated, it gives CASSPGTLETQYF.

This chain uses TRBV19 with TRBJ2-7; TRBD1 matches 9 bases. Germline trimming cut 6 bases from V and 1 base from J; bases unmatched to any gene: 4. The CDR3 runs to 14 residues. Germline V lookup: CDR1 LNHDA, CDR2 SQIVND (reference sequence). CDR3: CASRDRGSSYEQYF. CDR3 nucleotides: TGTGCCAGTAGAGACAGGGGGAGTTCCTACGAGCAGTACTTC.

The chain links TRBV12-5 to TRBJ1-2; 9 bases match TRBD1. Germline V gene sequence: CDR1 LGHNT, CDR2 FRNRAP. The CDR3 has 14 amino acids. The junction had 1 base not matched to a gene; V was cut back by 3 bases and J by 2 bases. In DNA, the CDR3 is TGTGCTAGTGGTTTACAGGGGGCCAACTATGGCTACACCTTC. Translation: CASGLQGANYGYTF.

In this sample, this clone turned up a few times. The chain is built from TRBV5-1 and TRBJ2-4; D possibly corresponds to TRBD2 (5 bases). Deletions cut 4 bases from V and 4 bases from J, with 12 bases between. The CDR3 length is 14 residues. The V gene's germline CDR1 is SGHRS and CDR2 YFSETQ. The CDR3 region is CASSIPTGKNIQYF. CDR3 DNA sequence: TGCGCCAGCAGCATACCGACGGGAAAAAACATTCAGTACTTC.

The chain combines TRBV7-8 with TRBJ1-1; TRBD1 is a possible D gene (5 bases). V was shortened by 4 bases and J by 1 base, with 13 bases between the two germline ends. Germline V lookup: CDR1 SGHVS, CDR2 FQNEAQ. The CDR3 is made up of 15 amino acids. This chain's CDR3 is CASSSLFGGNTEAFF. Here the CDR3 DNA reads TGTGCCAGCAGCTCTCTGTTCGGGGGGAACACTGAAGCTTTCTTT.

The chain carries TRBV6-6 and TRBJ1-5; D uncertain. There are 12 residues in the CDR3. Trimming pared 6 bases from V and 2 bases from J, leaving 5 bases between. CDR1 and CDR2 from the germline V gene are MNHNY and SVGAGI (reference sequence). The CDR3 sequence: CASSRGNQPQHF. The DNA of the CDR3 is TGTGCCAGCAGCCGGGGCAATCAGCCCCAGCATTTT.

The chain carries TRBV5-4 and TRBJ2-3; D may be TRBD1 or TRBD2 (5 bases each). The V end lost 0 bases, the J end lost 5 bases, and 13 bases lay between the germline ends. The CDR3 is 15 residues long. CDR1 and CDR2 (germline): SGHNT, YYREEE (reference sequence). The CDR3, as DNA: TGTGCCAGCAGCTTGGAGGGACGTGGAGGAGATACGCAGTATTTT. Translated: CASSLEGRGGDTQYF.

V gene TRBV4-1 combines with J gene TRBJ1-2; 8 bases map to TRBD1. CDR1 and CDR2 (germline): MGHRA, YSYEKL. Germline trimming cut 2 bases from V and 4 bases from J; bases unmatched to any gene: 12. This CDR3 is 17 amino acids long. The CDR3 sequence: CASSQHLSRDRFYGYTF. Written as DNA, the CDR3 is TGCGCCAGCAGCCAACACCTCAGCCGGGACAGGTTCTATGGCTACACCTTC.

The J gene is TRBJ1-5, the V gene TRBV6-1; no firm D call. With 5 bases removed from V and 7 bases from J, the gap between germline ends came to 9 bases. The germline gives CDR1 MNHNS, CDR2 SASEGT. The CDR3 is made up of 12 amino acids. For the CDR3, the DNA is TGTGCCAGCAGTCCCCTGGGGCAGCCCCAGCATTTT. Its protein is CASSPLGQPQHF.

This chain uses TRBV18 with TRBJ2-1, with 8 bases aligning to TRBD1. The CDR3 length is 16 residues. Per the germline V gene, CDR1 is KGHSH and CDR2 is LQKENI. After removal of 2 bases from V and 1 base from J, the junction contained 4 bases not matched to a gene. CDR3 region: CASSPTDRASYNEQFF. The CDR3 region has the DNA TGTGCCAGCTCACCAACGGACAGGGCATCCTACAATGAGCAGTTCTTC.